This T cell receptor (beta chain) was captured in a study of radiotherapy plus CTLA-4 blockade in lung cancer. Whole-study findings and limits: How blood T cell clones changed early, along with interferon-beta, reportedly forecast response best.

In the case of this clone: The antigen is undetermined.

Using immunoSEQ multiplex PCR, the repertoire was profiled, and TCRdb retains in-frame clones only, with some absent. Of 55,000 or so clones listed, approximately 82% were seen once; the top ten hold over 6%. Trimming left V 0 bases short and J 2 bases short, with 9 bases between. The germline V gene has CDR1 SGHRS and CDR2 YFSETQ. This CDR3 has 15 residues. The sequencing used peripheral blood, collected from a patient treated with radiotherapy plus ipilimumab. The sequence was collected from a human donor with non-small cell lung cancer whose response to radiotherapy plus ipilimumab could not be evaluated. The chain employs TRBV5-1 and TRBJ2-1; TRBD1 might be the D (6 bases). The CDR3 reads CASSLEGVTYNEQFF. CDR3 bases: TGCGCCAGCAGCTTGGAGGGGGTAACCTACAATGAGCAGTTCTTC.